This T cell receptor beta chain appears in the sequencing data of a study of metastatic and nonmetastatic thyroid tumors. Looking at the study overall: Repertoire comparison spanned blood and tumor or nodule tissue of malignant and benign thyroid patients.

TCRdb used MiXCR to call clones anew from the PCR reads. The table lists about 59,000 clones, 25% to 30% of them singletons. No treatment of any kind had been given to any patient before thyroid surgery. Findings and limits, study-wide: A significant increase in TCR beta diversity was reportedly seen in malignant thyroid tumors relative to benign nodules, in blood and tumor.

This clone was seen a handful of times. Its target is unknown. In germline, CDR1 is MDHEN, CDR2 SYDVKM. Trimming took 3 bases from V and 4 from J, leaving 13 bases between them. The CDR3 is 15 residues long. The sequence derives from a female donor with papillary thyroid cancer or a benign thyroid nodule (not recorded which). Some clones in this sample may be carry-over from other donors' samples. The sample taken for sequencing was blood. This chain links TRBV28 with TRBJ1-5, with D maybe TRBD1 (5 bases). This CDR3 reads CASSFRGHPNQPQHF. CDR3 in DNA: TGTGCCAGCAGTTTTCGAGGACATCCAAATCAGCCCCAGCATTTT.